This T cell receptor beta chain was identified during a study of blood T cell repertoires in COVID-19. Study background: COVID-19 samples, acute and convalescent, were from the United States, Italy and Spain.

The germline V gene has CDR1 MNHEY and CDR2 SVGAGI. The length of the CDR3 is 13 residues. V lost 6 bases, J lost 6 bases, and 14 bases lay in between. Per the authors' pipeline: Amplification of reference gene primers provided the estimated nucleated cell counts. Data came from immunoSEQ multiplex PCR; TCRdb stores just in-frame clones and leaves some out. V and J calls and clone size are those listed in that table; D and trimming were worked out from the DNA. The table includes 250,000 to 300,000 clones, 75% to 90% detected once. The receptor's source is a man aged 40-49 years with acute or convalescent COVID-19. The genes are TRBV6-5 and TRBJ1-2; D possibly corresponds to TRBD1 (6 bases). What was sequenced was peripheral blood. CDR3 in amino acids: CASSRTGIDGYTF. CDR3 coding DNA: TGTGCCAGCAGCCGCACAGGGATAGATGGCTACACCTTC.